This TCR beta chain emerged from a study of blood T cell repertoires in COVID-19. Overall study context: Whether acute or convalescent, the COVID-19 samples came from the United States, Italy and Spain. PBMCs, B-cell-depleted T cells, or T cells provided the cDNA or gDNA that made up the material.

Germline V CDR1 and CDR2: SGHTA, FQGNSA. Germline trimming cut 1 base from V and 7 bases from J; bases unmatched to any gene: 4. This CDR3 is 14 amino acids long. Clones were sequenced by immunoSEQ multiplex PCR, and TCRdb holds only the in-frame ones, with some missing. The data show 150,000 to 200,000 clones, roughly four fifths seen once. Cohort placement rested on clinical history that participants reported themselves. Resolution of symptoms, clearance, or two negative PCRs was present in recovered Cohort 3 donors. The material sequenced was PBMCs or T cells enriched from blood (not recorded which). The TCR comes from a man aged 35 to 55 who had recovered from COVID-19. The V and J genes are TRBV7-2 and TRBJ1-2; 9 bases map to TRBD1. The CDR3 sequence: CASSLDRGQGGYTF. As DNA, the CDR3 is TGTGCCAGCAGCTTAGACAGGGGGCAGGGTGGCTACACCTTC.